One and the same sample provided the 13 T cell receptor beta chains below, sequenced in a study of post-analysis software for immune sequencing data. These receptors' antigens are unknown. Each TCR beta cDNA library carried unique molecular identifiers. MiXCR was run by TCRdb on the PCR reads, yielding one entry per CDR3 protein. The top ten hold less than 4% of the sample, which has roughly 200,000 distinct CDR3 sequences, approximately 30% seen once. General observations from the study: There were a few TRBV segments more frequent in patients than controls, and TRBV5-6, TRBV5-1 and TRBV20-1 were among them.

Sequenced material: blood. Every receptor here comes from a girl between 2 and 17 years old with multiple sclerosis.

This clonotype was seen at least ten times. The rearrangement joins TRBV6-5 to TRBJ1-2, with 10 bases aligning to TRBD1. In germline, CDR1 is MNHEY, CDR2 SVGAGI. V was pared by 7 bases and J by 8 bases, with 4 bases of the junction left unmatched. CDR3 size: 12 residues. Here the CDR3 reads CASTDRGRGYTF. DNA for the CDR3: TGTGCCAGCACCGACAGGGGGCGAGGCTACACCTTC.

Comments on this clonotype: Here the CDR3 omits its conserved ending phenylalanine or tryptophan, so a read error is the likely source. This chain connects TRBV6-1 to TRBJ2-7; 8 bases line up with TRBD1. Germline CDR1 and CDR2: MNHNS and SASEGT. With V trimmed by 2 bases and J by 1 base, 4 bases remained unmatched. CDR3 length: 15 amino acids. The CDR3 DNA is TGTGCCAGCAGTGAACAGGGACAGGTTTCCTACGAGCAGTACTGC. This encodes CASSEQGQVSYEQYC.

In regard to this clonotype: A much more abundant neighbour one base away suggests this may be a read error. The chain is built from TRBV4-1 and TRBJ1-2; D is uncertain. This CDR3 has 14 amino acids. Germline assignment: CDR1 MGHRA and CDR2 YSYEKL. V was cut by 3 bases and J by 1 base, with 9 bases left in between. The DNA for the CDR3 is TGCGCCAGCAGCCACCCGGCAGTTAACTATGGCTACACCTTC. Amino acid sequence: CASSHPAVNYGYTF.

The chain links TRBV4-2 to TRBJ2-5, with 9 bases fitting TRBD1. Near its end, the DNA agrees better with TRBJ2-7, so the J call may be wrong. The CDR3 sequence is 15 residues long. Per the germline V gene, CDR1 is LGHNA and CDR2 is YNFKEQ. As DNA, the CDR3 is TGTGCCAGCAGCCCCCTTTGGGACAGGGCCTACGAGCAGTACTTC. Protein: CASSPLWDRAYEQYF.

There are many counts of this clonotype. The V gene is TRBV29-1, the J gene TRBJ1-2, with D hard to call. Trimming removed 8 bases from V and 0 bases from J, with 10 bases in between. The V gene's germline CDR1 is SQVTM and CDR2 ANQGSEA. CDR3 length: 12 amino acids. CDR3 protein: CSSQVSNYGYTF. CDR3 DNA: TGCAGCTCGCAAGTTTCTAACTATGGCTACACCTTC.

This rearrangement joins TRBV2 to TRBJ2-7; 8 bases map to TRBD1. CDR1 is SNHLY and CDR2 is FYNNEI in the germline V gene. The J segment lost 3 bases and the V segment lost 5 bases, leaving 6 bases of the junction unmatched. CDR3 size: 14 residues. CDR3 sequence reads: CASSWDRNYYEQYF. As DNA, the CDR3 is TGTGCCAGCAGTTGGGACAGGAATTACTACGAGCAGTACTTC.

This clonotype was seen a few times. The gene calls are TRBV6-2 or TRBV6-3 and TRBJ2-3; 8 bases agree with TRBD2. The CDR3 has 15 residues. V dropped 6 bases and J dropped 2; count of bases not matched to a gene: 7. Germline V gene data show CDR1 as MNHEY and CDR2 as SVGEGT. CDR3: CASRPGRGDTDTQYF. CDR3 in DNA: TGTGCCAGCAGACCGGGGCGGGGGGACACAGATACGCAGTATTTT.

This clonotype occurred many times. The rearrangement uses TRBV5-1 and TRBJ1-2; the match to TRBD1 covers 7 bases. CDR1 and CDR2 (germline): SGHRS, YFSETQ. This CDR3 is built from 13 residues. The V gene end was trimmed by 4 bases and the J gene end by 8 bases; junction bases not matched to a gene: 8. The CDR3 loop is CASSIGQAQGYTF. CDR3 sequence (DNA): TGCGCCAGCAGCATAGGACAGGCGCAGGGCTACACCTTC.

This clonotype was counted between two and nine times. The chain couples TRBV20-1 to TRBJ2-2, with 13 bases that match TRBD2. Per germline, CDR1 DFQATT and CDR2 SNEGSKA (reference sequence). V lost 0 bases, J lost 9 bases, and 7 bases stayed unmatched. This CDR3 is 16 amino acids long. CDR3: CSARDWTSGGARELFF. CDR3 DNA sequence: TGCAGTGCTAGAGATTGGACTAGCGGGGGTGCCAGGGAGCTGTTTTTT.

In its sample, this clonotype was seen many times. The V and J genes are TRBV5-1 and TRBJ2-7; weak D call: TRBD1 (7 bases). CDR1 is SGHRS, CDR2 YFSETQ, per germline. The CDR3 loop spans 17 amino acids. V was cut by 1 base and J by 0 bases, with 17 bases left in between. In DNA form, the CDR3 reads TGCGCCAGCAGCTTGATTCCGGGCGGGACAGACTCCTACGAGCAGTACTTC. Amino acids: CASSLIPGGTDSYEQYF.

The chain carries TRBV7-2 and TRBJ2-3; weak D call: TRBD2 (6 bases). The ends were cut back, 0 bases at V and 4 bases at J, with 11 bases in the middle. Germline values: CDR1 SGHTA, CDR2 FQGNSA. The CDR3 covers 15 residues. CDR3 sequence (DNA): TGTGCCAGCAGCTTAGCGGGGGGTGACCCAGATACGCAGTATTTT. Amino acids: CASSLAGGDPDTQYF. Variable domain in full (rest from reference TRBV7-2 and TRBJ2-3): GAGVSQSPSNKVTEKGKDVELRCDPISGHTALYWYRQSLGQGLEFLIYFQGNSAPDKSGLPSDRFSAERTGGSVSTLTIQRTQQEDSAVYLCASSLAGGDPDTQYFGPGTRLTVL.

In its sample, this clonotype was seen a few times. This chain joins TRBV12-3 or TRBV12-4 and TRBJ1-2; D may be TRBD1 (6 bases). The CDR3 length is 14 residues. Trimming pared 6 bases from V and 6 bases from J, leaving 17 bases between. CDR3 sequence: CASRPLTGWNGYTF. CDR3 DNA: TGTGCCAGCAGGCCACTCACAGGGTGGAATGGCTACACCTTC.

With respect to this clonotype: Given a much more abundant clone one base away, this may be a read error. CDR3 nucleotide sequence: TGTGCCAGCAGTGATCATGAGCAGTACTTC. This encodes CASSDHEQYF. This chain joins TRBV2 and TRBJ2-7, with no clear D. Germline loops: CDR1 SNHLY, CDR2 FYNNEI. The CDR3 runs to 10 residues. Trimming took off 3 bases at V and 7 bases at J, with 4 bases between the two ends.